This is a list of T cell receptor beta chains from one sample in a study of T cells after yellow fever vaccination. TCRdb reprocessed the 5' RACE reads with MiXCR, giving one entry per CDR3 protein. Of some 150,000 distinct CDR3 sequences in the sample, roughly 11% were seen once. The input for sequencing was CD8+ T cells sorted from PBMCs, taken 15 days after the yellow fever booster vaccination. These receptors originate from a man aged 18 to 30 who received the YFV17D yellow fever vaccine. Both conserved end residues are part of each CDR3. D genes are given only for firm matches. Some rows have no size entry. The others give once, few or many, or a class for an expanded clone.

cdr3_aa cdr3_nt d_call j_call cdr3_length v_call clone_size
CASSWGNYEQYF TGTGCCAGCAGCTGGGGAAACTACGAGCAGTACTTC NA TRBJ2-7 12 TRBV5-4 few
CASSKDSGNTIYF TGTGCCAGCAGTAAGGACAGTGGAAACACCATATATTTT NA TRBJ1-3 13 TRBV12-3/TRBV12-4 NA
CSVVPGAPTDTQYF TGCAGCGTTGTTCCGGGGGCGCCGACAGATACGCAGTATTTT NA TRBJ2-3 14 TRBV29-1 few
CASGSNGELFF TGTGCCAGCGGTTCGAACGGGGAGCTGTTTTTT NA TRBJ2-2 11 TRBV7-2 few
CASSFRKNTEAFF TGCGCCAGCAGCTTCAGGAAGAACACTGAAGCTTTCTTT NA TRBJ1-1 13 TRBV5-1 NA
CASSLEARGKLFF TGTGCCAGCAGCTTAGAAGCCCGGGGAAAACTGTTTTTT NA TRBJ1-4 13 TRBV7-8 few
CASSRQGFLNEQFF TGTGCCAGCAGCCGACAGGGATTTTTGAATGAGCAGTTCTTC TRBD1 TRBJ2-1 14 TRBV7-9 few
CASSLSGPFSGANVLTF TGTGCCAGCAGTTTATCGGGGCCATTCTCTGGGGCCAACGTCCTGACTTTC NA TRBJ2-6 17 TRBV27 NA
CASSLTRAANTEAFF TGTGCCAGCAGTTTAACAAGGGCAGCGAACACTGAAGCTTTCTTT NA TRBJ1-1 15 TRBV28 NA
CASSFYVERGSYNEQFF TGTGCCAGCAGCTTCTACGTGGAGCGGGGCTCCTACAATGAGCAGTTCTTC TRBD2 TRBJ2-1 17 TRBV6-5 few
CASSYATGFYGYTF TGTGCCAGCAGTTACGCAACAGGGTTTTATGGCTACACCTTC NA TRBJ1-2 14 TRBV6-2/TRBV6-3 few
CASSSNRQGNTGELFF TGTGCCAGCAGCAGCAACCGACAGGGGAATACCGGGGAGCTGTTTTTT TRBD1 TRBJ2-2 16 TRBV7-9 many
CASSSHRTTRANNEQFF TGTGCCAGCAGCTCTCATCGGACTACCCGCGCTAACAATGAGCAGTTCTTC NA TRBJ2-1 17 TRBV7-9 few
CASSPDNYYGYTF TGTGCCAGCAGCCCCGACAACTACTATGGCTACACCTTC NA TRBJ1-2 13 TRBV7-9 NA
CSAIQGGNQPQHF TGCAGTGCTATTCAGGGCGGCAATCAGCCCCAGCATTTT NA TRBJ1-5 13 TRBV20-1 few
CSAREGRGDQPQHF TGCAGTGCTAGAGAGGGCAGGGGGGATCAGCCCCAGCATTTT TRBD1 TRBJ1-5 14 TRBV20-1 NA
CASSRGGGNTEAFF TGTGCCAGCAGCCGGGGAGGCGGGAACACTGAAGCTTTCTTT NA TRBJ1-1 14 TRBV7-9 few
CSVSTGELFF TGCAGCGTTTCCACCGGGGAGCTGTTTTTT NA TRBJ2-2 10 TRBV29-1 few
CASSHRQVRALNTEAFF TGTGCCAGCAGCCATCGACAGGTGAGGGCATTGAACACTGAAGCTTTCTTT NA TRBJ1-1 17 TRBV3-1 NA
CAPRGGANPGGSPLHF TGTGCCCCCCGGGGGGGGGCGAATCCCGGGGGTTCACCCCTCCACTTT NA TRBJ1-6 16 TRBV10-3 NA
CASSFGQQDGYTF TGTGCCAGCAGCTTCGGACAGCAGGACGGCTACACCTTC NA TRBJ1-2 13 TRBV7-9 NA
CASSLSTGGLTGELFF TGTGCCAGCAGTTTATCGACGGGGGGCCTCACCGGGGAGCTGTTTTTT NA TRBJ2-2 16 TRBV27 few
CASSKPGHLGLHF TGTGCCAGCAGTAAGCCGGGCCACCTCGGCCTCCACTTT NA TRBJ1-6 13 TRBV12-3/TRBV12-4 NA
CASSQSSIREPAHYGYTF TGCGCCAGCAGTCAATCGAGTATCAGGGAGCCGGCACACTATGGCTACACCTTC NA TRBJ1-2 18 TRBV23-1 NA
CSVEEGRGRNIQYF TGCAGCGTTGAAGAAGGCAGGGGAAGAAACATTCAGTACTTC NA TRBJ2-4 14 TRBV29-1 few
CASSQRALSKQFF TGCGCCAGCAGCCAAAGGGCTTTATCAAAGCAGTTCTTC NA TRBJ2-1 13 TRBV4-3 few
CASSIGGEAYEQYF TGTGCCAGCAGCATCGGGGGTGAGGCCTACGAGCAGTACTTC NA TRBJ2-7 14 TRBV9 few
CASSGQGFDTDTQYF TGTGCCAGCAGCGGACAGGGCTTTGACACAGATACGCAGTATTTT TRBD1 TRBJ2-3 15 TRBV9 NA
CASSQETEGYNEQFF TGTGCCAGCAGCCAAGAGACAGAGGGGTACAATGAGCAGTTCTTC NA TRBJ2-1 15 TRBV3-1 many